The 29 T cell receptor beta chains given below trace back to one sample, sequenced in a study of regulatory T cells in long-lasting Graves disease. CDR3 regions were amplified by Arm-PCR using iRepertoire HTBI primers to build TCR beta libraries. MiXCR was run by TCRdb on the multiplex PCR reads, yielding one entry per CDR3 protein. The sample contains about 500,000 distinct CDR3 sequences, about 17% of which appear only once. Sample time point: newly diagnosed GD, antithyroid drugs for less than 3 months. RNA extracted from PBMCs served as the sequencing template. This sample also appeared in a second study, on T cells in Graves' hyperthyroidism and ophthalmopathy.

Sequences were derived from peripheral blood mononuclear cells (PBMCs), sampled at new diagnosis, from a patient treated with antithyroid drugs. The receptors stem from a man in his forties or fifties with Graves disease.

In its sample, this clonotype was seen many times. The chain combines TRBV27 with TRBJ2-7, with TRBD2 matching 7 bases. The germline V gene encodes CDR1 MNHEY and CDR2 SMNVEV (reference sequence). Trimming took 3 bases from V and 3 from J; bases not matched to a gene: 8. This CDR3 comprises 15 residues. The CDR3, as DNA: TGTGCCAGCAGTTTTCGTAGGGGAGGGGTCTACGAGCAGTACTTC. This codes for CASSFRRGGVYEQYF.

The chain recombines TRBV27 with TRBJ1-5, with D hard to call. The CDR3 extends over 14 amino acids. Per the germline V gene, CDR1 is MNHEY and CDR2 is SMNVEV (reference sequence). V was trimmed by 2 bases and J by 9 bases, leaving 14 bases between them. The CDR3 loop reads CASSLVTGTGPQHF. The CDR3 DNA sequence: TGTGCCAGCAGTTTAGTGACGGGTACGGGGCCCCAGCATTTT.

This chain connects TRBV11-2 to TRBJ1-2; 9 nucleotides match TRBD1. Per germline, CDR1 SGHAT and CDR2 FQNNGV. The V gene end was trimmed by 10 bases and the J gene end by 4 bases; junction bases not matched to a gene: 13. This CDR3 has 15 residues. The CDR3 DNA follows: TGTGCCAAGCCCCGGGACAGGGCGACAGGCTATGGCTACACCTTC. This encodes CAKPRDRATGYGYTF.

J is TRBJ2-2 and V is TRBV4-1, with D uncertain. V gave up 1 base and J gave up 5 bases, with 11 bases separating them. The CDR3 length is 15 residues. Germline values: CDR1 MGHRA, CDR2 YSYEKL. Written as DNA, the CDR3 is TGCGCCAGCAGCCAAGTGAACACGGCGACCGGGGAGCTGTTTTTT. Translated, it gives CASSQVNTATGELFF.

The chain recombines TRBV24-1 with TRBJ2-1; perhaps TRBD1 as D (5 bases). This CDR3 comprises 15 residues. Germline V gene data show CDR1 as KGHDR and CDR2 as SFDVKD. With 2 bases removed from V and 11 bases from J, the gap between germline ends came to 18 bases. CDR3 sequence (DNA): TGTGCCACCAGTGATTGGACATGGGGTCAATATAAGCAGTTCTTC. Its protein product is CATSDWTWGQYKQFF.

This clonotype has ten or more counts. The chain recombines TRBV27 with TRBJ2-7; 7 positions match TRBD2. CDR1 is MNHEY and CDR2 is SMNVEV in the germline V gene (reference sequence). This CDR3 is 14 amino acids long. V lost 4 bases to trimming and J lost 5 bases; unmatched junction nucleotides: 8. As DNA, the CDR3 is TGTGCCAGCAGTTCCCGGCGGGAGTTTGACGAGCAGTACTTC. Translating it yields CASSSRREFDEQYF.

The chain is built from TRBV29-1 and TRBJ2-5; D possibly corresponds to TRBD1 (7 bases). The CDR3 totals 12 residues. Trimming removed 7 bases at V and 5 bases at J, with 14 bases between. Germline V gene data show CDR1 as SQVTM and CDR2 as ANQGSEA. CDR3 DNA sequence: TGCAGCGCGGCGGGGACAGTCGAGACCCAGTACTTC. This translates into CSAAGTVETQYF.

This clonotype was seen a few times. At one boundary the junction diverges from the germline segment, which might be a read error. Here the CDR3 reads CASSVGGREAGELFF. As DNA, the CDR3 is TGTGCCAGCAGCGTGGGCGGGAGAGAAGCCGGGGAGCTGTTTTTT. The chain uses TRBV5-1 and TRBJ2-2, with 7 nucleotides matching TRBD2. Germline V gives CDR1 SGHRS, CDR2 YFSETQ. CDR3 size: 15 residues.

Ten or more counts support this clonotype. The gene calls are TRBV3-1 and TRBJ2-1, with D possibly TRBD2 on 5 matching bases. Trimming took off 0 bases at V and 2 bases at J, with 14 bases between the two ends. CDR3 size: 17 residues. Germline CDR1 is LGHDT and CDR2 is YNNKEL (reference sequence). For the CDR3, the DNA is TGTGCCAGCAGCCAAGATCGTCTAACGGGGACCTACAATGAGCAGTTCTTC. It codes for CASSQDRLTGTYNEQFF.

This clonotype has at least ten counts. The gene calls are TRBV24-1 and TRBJ1-2; TRBD1 agrees at 8 bases. The CDR3 extends over 14 amino acids. CDR1 is KGHDR, CDR2 SFDVKD, per germline. V was pared by 4 bases and J by 8 bases, with 8 bases of the junction left unmatched. CDR3 nucleotides: TGTGCCACCAGTGACCCCGACAGGGGAGGAGGCTACACCTTC. Amino acid sequence: CATSDPDRGGGYTF.

The V and J genes are TRBV11-2 and TRBJ2-1; TRBD2 might be the D (5 bases). V was pared by 7 bases and J by 5 bases, with 12 bases between. The germline V gene has CDR1 SGHAT and CDR2 FQNNGV. This CDR3 region has 13 residues. In DNA form, the CDR3 reads TGTGCCAGCACCTACGGGGTCAACAATGAGCAGTTCTTC. This translates into CASTYGVNNEQFF. The whole variable domain, filled in from reference TRBV11-2 and TRBJ2-1, reads EAGVAQSPRYKIIEKRQSVAFWCNPISGHATLYWYQQILGQGPKLLIQFQNNGVVDDSQLPKDRFSAERLKGVDSTLKIQPAKLEDSAVYLCASTYGVNNEQFFGPGTRLTVL.

This clonotype has more than one count but fewer than ten. V gene TRBV19 combines with J gene TRBJ2-1; 7 nucleotides agree with TRBD2. J lost 8 bases, V lost 3 bases, and 10 bases had no gene match. This CDR3 contains 15 residues. Germline V CDR1 and CDR2: LNHDA, SQIVND (reference sequence). The CDR3: CASSIYAGVGYEQFF. As DNA, the CDR3 is TGTGCCAGTAGTATCTACGCGGGAGTTGGCTATGAGCAGTTCTTC.

As concerns this clonotype: This CDR3 fails to terminate in the conserved phenylalanine or tryptophan, so it likely reflects a read error. This chain connects TRBV6-1 to TRBJ1-1; no clear D. The V end lost 0 bases, the J end lost 4 bases, and 9 bases lay between the germline ends. The CDR3 has 14 amino acids. The V gene's germline CDR1 is MNHNS and CDR2 SASEGT. CDR3 in amino acids: CASSEAREITEAFL. Written as DNA, the CDR3 is TGTGCCAGCAGTGAAGCACGGGAGATCACTGAAGCTTTCTTA.

The CDR3 DNA is TGTGCCAGTAGTATTACGGCGGGAGGGGCCTACGAGCAGTACTTC. Translation: CASSITAGGAYEQYF. The chain is built from TRBV19 and TRBJ2-7; 9 bases are shared with TRBD2. V lost 3 bases, J lost 2 bases, and 5 bases stayed unmatched. Per germline, CDR1 LNHDA and CDR2 SQIVND (reference sequence). The CDR3 totals 15 residues. Based on the CDR3 plus reference TRBV19 and TRBJ2-7, the full variable domain is DGGITQSPKYLFRKEGQNVTLSCEQNLNHDAMYWYRQDPGQGLRLIYYSQIVNDFQKGDIAEGYSVSREKKESFPLTVTSAQKNPTAFYLCASSITAGGAYEQYFGPGTRLTVT.

This clonotype was recorded at least ten times. V gene TRBV27 combines with J gene TRBJ2-2, with 12 bases lining up with TRBD2. The CDR3 loop spans 18 amino acids. Germline values: CDR1 MNHEY, CDR2 SMNVEV (reference sequence). With V trimmed by 5 bases and J by 7 bases, 14 bases remained unmatched. Here the CDR3 reads CASSRMRTSGIESGELFF. CDR3 nucleotides: TGTGCCAGCAGTCGAATGCGGACTAGCGGGATTGAGAGCGGGGAGCTGTTTTTT.

This clonotype has just a few counts. The chain couples TRBV20-1 to TRBJ2-7; D might be TRBD1 (5 bases). The CDR3 spans 15 residues. V gave up 7 bases and J gave up 0 bases, with 19 bases separating them. CDR1 and CDR2 from the germline V gene are DFQATT and SNEGSKA (reference sequence). CDR3 in DNA: TGCAGTGTTCTACCCCGCCGACAGACCTCCTACGAGCAGTACTTC. This codes for CSVLPRRQTSYEQYF.

This clonotype was picked up a small number of times. V and J are TRBV2 and TRBJ2-1; 15 bases line up with TRBD2. J lost 9 bases, V lost 7 bases, and 7 bases had no gene match. Germline V CDR1 and CDR2: SNHLY, FYNNEI. The CDR3 consists of 15 residues. This CDR3 is CASMGLAGGVGEQFF. As DNA, the CDR3 is TGTGCCAGCATGGGACTAGCGGGAGGAGTTGGTGAGCAGTTCTTC.

This clonotype was seen at least ten times. This chain links TRBV28 with TRBJ2-1; D unresolved. V lost 5 bases and J 4 bases, leaving 12 bases between the germline ends. CDR1 is MDHEN, CDR2 SYDVKM, per germline. CDR3 length: 14 residues. The CDR3 DNA reads as TGTGCCAGCAGTCGGATAGGGTCTTACAATGAGCAGTTCTTC. This encodes CASSRIGSYNEQFF.

This clonotype was detected ten times or more. The chain links TRBV6-2 or TRBV6-3 to TRBJ2-1; 8 nucleotides align to TRBD1. From germline, CDR1 is MNHEY and CDR2 SVGEGT. CDR3 size: 17 residues. After removal of 6 bases from V and 5 bases from J, the junction contained 15 bases not matched to a gene. CDR3 region: CASRTGAGRGPDNEQFF. The CDR3 coding sequence is TGTGCCAGCAGGACGGGCGCGGGCAGGGGGCCGGACAATGAGCAGTTCTTC.

In this sample, this clonotype turned up many times. The rearrangement joins TRBV5-1 to TRBJ2-7; D might be TRBD1 (5 bases). Looked up from germline, CDR1 is SGHRS and CDR2 is YFSETQ. This CDR3 comprises 13 residues. With 1 base removed from V and 1 base from J, the gap between germline ends came to 6 bases. The DNA for the CDR3 is TGCGCCAGCAGCTTGAGACAGTCCTACGAGCAGTACTTC. Translation: CASSLRQSYEQYF.

This chain links TRBV6-9 with TRBJ2-7, with D tentatively TRBD2 (6 bases). Trimming stripped 3 bases from V and 2 bases from J, with 17 bases between. The CDR3 is 16 amino acids. The V gene's germline CDR1 is MNHGY and CDR2 SVAAGI. This CDR3 reads CASSYSPRGLTYEQYF. CDR3 DNA sequence: TGTGCCAGCAGTTACTCCCCGCGGGGCCTGACCTACGAGCAGTACTTC.

This clonotype was observed at least ten times. This sequence joins TRBV30 and TRBJ2-7, with 11 bases lining up with TRBD1. Germline lookup yields CDR1 GTSNPN and CDR2 SVGIG (reference sequence). This CDR3 comprises 13 residues. J lost 3 bases, V lost 5 bases, and 3 bases had no gene match. DNA of the CDR3: TGTGCCTGGTCCGGGACAGGGGGCTACGAGCAGTACTTC. It translates to CAWSGTGGYEQYF.

The CDR3 DNA reads as TGTGCCAGCAGCCCATTTAGCGGTGTGGGAGAGACCCAGTACTTC. This codes for CASSPFSGVGETQYF. This chain connects TRBV5-4 to TRBJ2-5; D might be TRBD2 (6 bases). The CDR3 totals 15 residues. Looked up from germline, CDR1 is SGHNT and CDR2 is YYREEE (reference sequence). V was pared by 4 bases and J by 4 bases, with 17 bases between.

This clonotype was seen more than once but under ten times. CDR3 sequence (DNA): TGTGCCAGCAGCTTACATCGAAACTCTGGAAACACCATATATTTT. Its translation: CASSLHRNSGNTIYF. The chain has TRBV11-2 and TRBJ1-3; no firm D call. The CDR3 length is 15 residues. Germline lookup yields CDR1 SGHAT and CDR2 FQNNGV. With 2 bases removed from V and 0 bases from J, the gap between germline ends came to 8 bases.

This clonotype has a count of ten or more. This sequence joins TRBV9 and TRBJ1-5; a weak D match, TRBD1 (6 bases). Trimming removed 4 bases from V and 6 bases from J, with 14 bases in between. The CDR3 consists of 14 residues. Germline CDR1 and CDR2: SGDLS and YYNGEE. The CDR3 DNA reads as TGTGCCAGCAGCTCAATGGGGGCTGGTCAGCCCCAGCATTTT. Its translation is CASSSMGAGQPQHF.

This clonotype was detected many times. The J gene is TRBJ2-7, the V gene TRBV6-5; D is tentatively TRBD1 or TRBD2 (5 bases each). Trimming pared 2 bases from V and 2 bases from J, leaving 7 bases between. CDR3 length equals 13 residues. Germline V CDR1 and CDR2: MNHEY, SVGAGI. The CDR3 region has the DNA TGTGCCAGCAGTTACGGGGGAACCTACGAGCAGTACTTC. It specifies CASSYGGTYEQYF.

This chain joins TRBV25-1 and TRBJ1-1, with D perhaps TRBD1 (5 bases). V was cut by 0 bases and J by 1 base, with 9 bases left in between. Germline V gene data show CDR1 as MGHDK and CDR2 as SYGVNS. The CDR3 is made up of 15 amino acids. The CDR3 loop is CASSEYRGENTEAFF. CDR3 DNA: TGTGCCAGCAGTGAATATAGGGGAGAGAACACTGAAGCTTTCTTT.

The chain combines TRBV30 with TRBJ1-5, with a tentative D call TRBD1 (6 bases). The V end lost 1 base, the J end lost 4 bases, and 11 bases lay between the germline ends. This CDR3 is built from 14 residues. Germline V gene data show CDR1 as GTSNPN and CDR2 as SVGIG (reference sequence). The CDR3 bases are TGTGCCTGGAGTGCAGGGGCTCTAAATCAGCCCCAGCATTTT. Residues: CAWSAGALNQPQHF.

This clonotype was recorded many times. The DNA for the CDR3 is TGTGCCAGCAGTTGGGAGGGACTCACCGGGGAGCTGTTTTTT. Its protein product is CASSWEGLTGELFF. The gene calls are TRBV28 and TRBJ2-2; 7 bases are a match to TRBD2. This CDR3 contains 14 residues. Germline-derived CDR1 and CDR2 are MDHEN and SYDVKM. Unmatched junction bases numbered 3, after V lost 4 bases and J lost 4 bases.